A selection of T cell receptor beta chains follows, all from one sample in a study of blood T cell repertoires in COVID-19. TCRdb's copy holds only in-frame clones and misses some; the assay was immunoSEQ multiplex PCR. The sample lists approximately 180,000 clones, around 89% occurring once. Material: peripheral blood. These receptors all stem from a man aged 35-49 years with active or convalescent COVID-19. Each CDR3 is given without its conserved first and last residue. D genes are given only for firm matches.

V: TRBV28; J: TRBJ1-2; D: TRBD1; CDR3: ASSIDRGVGGYT
V: TRBV18; J: TRBJ1-4; D: TRBD1; CDR3: ASSPLGQNNPNEKLF
V: TRBV27; J: TRBJ1-1; D: TRBD1; CDR3: ASRLETGGTEAF
V: TRBV30; J: TRBJ2-5; D: NA; CDR3: AWSNGLLETQY
V: TRBV7-2; J: TRBJ2-1; D: TRBD1; CDR3: ASSPRGGIYNEQF
V: TRBV11-2; J: TRBJ2-3; D: TRBD2; CDR3: ASSPLAGKTDTQY
V: TRBV4-1; J: TRBJ2-5; D: TRBD1; CDR3: ASSQAQGGETQY
V: TRBV2; J: TRBJ1-1; D: TRBD1; CDR3: ASSTGQGDGTEAF
V: TRBV5-1; J: TRBJ2-5; D: TRBD1; CDR3: ASSLDQGAKETQY
V: TRBV5-6; J: TRBJ2-7; D: TRBD1; CDR3: ASSDTDRVYEQY
V: TRBV5-6; J: TRBJ2-1; D: TRBD1; CDR3: ASSLGGQLGSEQF
V: TRBV10-3; J: TRBJ2-7; D: TRBD1; CDR3: AISGTGGGSSYEQY
V: TRBV7-3; J: TRBJ2-7; D: NA; CDR3: ASSLFVSSRPH
V: TRBV12-3/TRBV12-4; J: TRBJ2-1; D: NA; CDR3: ASSLSYNEQF
V: TRBV27; J: TRBJ1-1; D: NA; CDR3: ASSLTGGEAF
V: TRBV6-6; J: TRBJ2-5; D: NA; CDR3: ASSNSVGETQY
V: TRBV10-1; J: TRBJ2-5; D: TRBD1; CDR3: ASSDAKFRGLETQY
V: TRBV20-1; J: TRBJ2-7; D: NA; CDR3: SASAGGYEQY
V: TRBV28; J: TRBJ1-2; D: TRBD1; CDR3: ASRGQGWGNNYGYT
V: TRBV10-3; J: TRBJ1-4; D: NA; CDR3: AISEGSKGEKLF
V: TRBV24-1; J: TRBJ2-5; D: TRBD2; CDR3: ATSTTSGIYKEETQY
V: TRBV11-2; J: TRBJ2-5; D: TRBD2; CDR3: ASSLDQAGGPLY
V: TRBV12-3/TRBV12-4; J: TRBJ2-3; D: NA; CDR3: ASTSADTQY
V: TRBV18; J: TRBJ2-5; D: NA; CDR3: ASSPRQLQETQY
V: TRBV5-1; J: TRBJ1-3; D: TRBD1; CDR3: ASSSGQGANTIY
V: TRBV4-1; J: TRBJ1-5; D: NA; CDR3: ASSQAPQGSNQPQH
V: TRBV19; J: TRBJ1-5; D: TRBD1; CDR3: ASRDRGNQPQH